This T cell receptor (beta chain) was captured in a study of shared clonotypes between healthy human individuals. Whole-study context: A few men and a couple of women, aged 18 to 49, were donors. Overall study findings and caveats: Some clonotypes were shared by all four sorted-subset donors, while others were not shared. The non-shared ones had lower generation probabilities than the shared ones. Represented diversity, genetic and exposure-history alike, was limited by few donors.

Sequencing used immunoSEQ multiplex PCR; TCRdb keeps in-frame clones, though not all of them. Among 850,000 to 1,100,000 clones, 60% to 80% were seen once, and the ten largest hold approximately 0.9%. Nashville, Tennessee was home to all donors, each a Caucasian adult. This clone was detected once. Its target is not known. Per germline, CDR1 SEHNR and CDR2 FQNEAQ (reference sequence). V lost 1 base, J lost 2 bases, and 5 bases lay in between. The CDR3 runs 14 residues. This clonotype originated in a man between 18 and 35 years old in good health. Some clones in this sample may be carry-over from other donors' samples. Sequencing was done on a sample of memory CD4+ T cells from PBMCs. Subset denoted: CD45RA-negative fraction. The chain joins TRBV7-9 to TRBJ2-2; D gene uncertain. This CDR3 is CASSLDHNTGELFF. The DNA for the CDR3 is TGTGCCAGCAGCTTAGATCATAACACCGGGGAGCTGTTTTTT.